The T cell receptor (beta chain) described here comes from a study of blood T cell repertoires in COVID-19. Study context: From T cells, B-cell-depleted T cells, or PBMCs came the material, which was cDNA or gDNA.

The protocol was immunoSEQ multiplex PCR, while the TCRdb copy is restricted to in-frame clones and leaves out a portion. The data contain 300,000 to 400,000 clones, more than 75% of them singletons. The CDR3 is made up of 14 amino acids. Germline CDR1 reads MNHEY; CDR2 reads SMNVEV (reference sequence). V shed 2 bases and J shed 1 base, with 8 bases lying between them. Adults between about 18 and 89 years of age took part from about 24 US areas. Participants' own reports of clinical history determined their cohort assignment. Among Cohort 3 donors, those recovered had two negative PCRs, clearance, or symptom resolution.

This chain uses TRBV27 with TRBJ1-1; possibly TRBD1 for D (6 bases). Material: PBMCs or T cells enriched from blood (not recorded which). This sequence was found in a man in his fifties or sixties who had recovered from COVID-19. The CDR3 sequence is CASSLKQGNTEAFF. The CDR3 region has the DNA TGTGCCAGCAGTTTAAAACAGGGGAACACTGAAGCTTTCTTT.